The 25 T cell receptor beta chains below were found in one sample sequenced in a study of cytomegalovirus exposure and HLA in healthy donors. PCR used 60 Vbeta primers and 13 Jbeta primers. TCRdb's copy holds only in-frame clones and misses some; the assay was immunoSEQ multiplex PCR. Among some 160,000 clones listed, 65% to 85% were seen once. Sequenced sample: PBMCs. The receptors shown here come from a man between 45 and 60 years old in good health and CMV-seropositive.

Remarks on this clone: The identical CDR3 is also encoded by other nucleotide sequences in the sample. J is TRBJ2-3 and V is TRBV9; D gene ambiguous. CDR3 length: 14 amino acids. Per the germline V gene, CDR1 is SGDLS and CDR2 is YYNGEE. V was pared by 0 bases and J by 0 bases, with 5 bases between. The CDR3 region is CASSVGGSTDTQYF. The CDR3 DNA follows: TGTGCCAGCAGCGTAGGAGGTAGCACAGATACGCAGTATTTT.

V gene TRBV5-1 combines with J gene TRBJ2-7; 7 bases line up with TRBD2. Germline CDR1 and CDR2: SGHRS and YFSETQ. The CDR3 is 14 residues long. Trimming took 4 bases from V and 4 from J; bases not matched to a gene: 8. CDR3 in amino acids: CASSGTGGGYEQYF. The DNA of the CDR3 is TGCGCCAGCAGCGGGACGGGAGGAGGTTACGAGCAGTACTTC.

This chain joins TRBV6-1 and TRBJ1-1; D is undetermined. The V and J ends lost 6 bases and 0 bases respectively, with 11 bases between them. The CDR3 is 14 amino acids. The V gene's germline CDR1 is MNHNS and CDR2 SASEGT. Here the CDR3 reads CASRLTAMNTEAFF. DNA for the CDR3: TGTGCCAGCAGGCTTACAGCAATGAACACTGAAGCTTTCTTT.

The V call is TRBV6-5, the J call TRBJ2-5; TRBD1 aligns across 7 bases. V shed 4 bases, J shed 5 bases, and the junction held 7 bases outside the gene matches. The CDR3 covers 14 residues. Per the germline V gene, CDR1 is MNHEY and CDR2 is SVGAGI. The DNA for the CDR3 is TGTGCCAGCAGTTCCTATAGACAGGGTGAGACCCAGTACTTC. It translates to CASSSYRQGETQYF.

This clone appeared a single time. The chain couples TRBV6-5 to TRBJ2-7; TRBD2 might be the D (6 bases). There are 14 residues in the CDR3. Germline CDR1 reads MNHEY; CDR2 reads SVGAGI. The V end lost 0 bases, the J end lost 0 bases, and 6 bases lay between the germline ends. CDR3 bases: TGTGCCAGCAGTTACTCGGGGGGCTCCTACGAGCAGTACTTC. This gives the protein CASSYSGGSYEQYF.

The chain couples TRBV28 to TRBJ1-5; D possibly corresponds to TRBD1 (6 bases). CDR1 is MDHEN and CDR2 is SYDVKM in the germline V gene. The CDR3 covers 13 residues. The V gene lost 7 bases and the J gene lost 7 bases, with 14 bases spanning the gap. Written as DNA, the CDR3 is TGTGCCAGCATTCGGGGGGCGAGGCAGCCCCAGCATTTT. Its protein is CASIRGARQPQHF. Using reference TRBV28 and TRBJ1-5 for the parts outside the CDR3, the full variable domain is DVKVTQSSRYLVKRTGEKVFLECVQDMDHENMFWYRQDPGLGLRLIYFSYDVKMKEKGDIPEGYSVSREKKERFSLILESASTNQTSMYLCASIRGARQPQHFGDGTRLSIL.

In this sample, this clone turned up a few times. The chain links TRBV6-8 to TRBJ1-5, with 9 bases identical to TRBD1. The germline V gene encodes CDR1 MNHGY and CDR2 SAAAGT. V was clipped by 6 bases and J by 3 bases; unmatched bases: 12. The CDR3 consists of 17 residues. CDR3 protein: CASRTGGRGLVNQPQHF. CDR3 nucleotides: TGTGCCAGCAGAACAGGGGGCCGGGGGCTAGTCAATCAGCCCCAGCATTTT.

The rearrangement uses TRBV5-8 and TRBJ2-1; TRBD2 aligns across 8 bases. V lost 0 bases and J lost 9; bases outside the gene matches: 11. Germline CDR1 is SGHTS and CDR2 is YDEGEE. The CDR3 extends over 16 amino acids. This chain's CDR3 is CASSLDVGTSFGEQFF. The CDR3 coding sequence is TGTGCCAGCAGCTTGGACGTTGGGACTAGTTTCGGTGAGCAGTTCTTC.

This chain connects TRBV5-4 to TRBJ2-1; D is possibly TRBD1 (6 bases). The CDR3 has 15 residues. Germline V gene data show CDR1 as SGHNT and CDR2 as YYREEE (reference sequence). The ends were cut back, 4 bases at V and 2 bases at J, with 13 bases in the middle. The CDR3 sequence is CASSRGGGTYNEQFF. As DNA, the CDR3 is TGTGCCAGCAGCCGCGGTGGGGGCACCTACAATGAGCAGTTCTTC.

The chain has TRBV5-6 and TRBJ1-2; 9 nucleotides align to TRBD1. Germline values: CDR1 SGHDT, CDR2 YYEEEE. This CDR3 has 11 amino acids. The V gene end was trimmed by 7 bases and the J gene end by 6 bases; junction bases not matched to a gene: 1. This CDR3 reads CASGTGHGYTF. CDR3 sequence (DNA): TGTGCCAGCGGGACAGGGCATGGCTACACCTTC. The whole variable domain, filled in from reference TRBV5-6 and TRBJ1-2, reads DAGVTQSPTHLIKTRGQQVTLRCSPKSGHDTVSWYQQALGQGPQFIFQYYEEEERQRGNFPDRFSGHQFPNYSSELNVNALLLGDSALYLCASGTGHGYTFGSGTRLTVV.

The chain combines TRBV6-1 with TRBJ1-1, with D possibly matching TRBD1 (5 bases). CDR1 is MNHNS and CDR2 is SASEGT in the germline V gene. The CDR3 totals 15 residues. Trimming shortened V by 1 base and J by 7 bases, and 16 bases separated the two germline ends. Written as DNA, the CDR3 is TGTGCCAGCAGTGAAGGGGGGAGGCGGATCCTTGAAGCTTTCTTT. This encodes CASSEGGRRILEAFF.

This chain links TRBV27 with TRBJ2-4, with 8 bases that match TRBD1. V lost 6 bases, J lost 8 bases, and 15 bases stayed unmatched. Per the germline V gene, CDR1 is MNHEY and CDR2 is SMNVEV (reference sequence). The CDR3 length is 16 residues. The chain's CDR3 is CASRKGFRGRVDIQYF. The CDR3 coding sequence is TGTGCCAGCAGGAAGGGCTTCAGGGGGCGAGTGGACATTCAGTACTTC.

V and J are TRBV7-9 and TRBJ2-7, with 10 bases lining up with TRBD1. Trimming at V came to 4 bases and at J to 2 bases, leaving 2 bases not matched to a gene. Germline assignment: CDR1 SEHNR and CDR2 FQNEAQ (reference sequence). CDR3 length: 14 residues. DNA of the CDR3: TGTGCCAGCAGCTCCGGGACAGGGGCCTACGAGCAGTACTTC. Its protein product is CASSSGTGAYEQYF.

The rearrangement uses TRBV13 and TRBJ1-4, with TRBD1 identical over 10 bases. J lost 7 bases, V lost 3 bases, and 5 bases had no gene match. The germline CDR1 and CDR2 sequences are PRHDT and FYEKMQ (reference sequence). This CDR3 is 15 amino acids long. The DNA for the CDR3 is TGTGCCAGCAGCTTTGGGACAGGGGTTTCTGAAAAACTGTTTTTT. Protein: CASSFGTGVSEKLFF.

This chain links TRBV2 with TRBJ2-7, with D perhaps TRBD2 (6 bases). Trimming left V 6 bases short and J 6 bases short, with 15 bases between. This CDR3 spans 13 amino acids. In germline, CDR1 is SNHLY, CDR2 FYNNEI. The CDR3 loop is CASRGDLSGEQYF. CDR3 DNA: TGTGCCAGCAGGGGGGACTTAAGCGGCGAGCAGTACTTC.

CDR3 in amino acids: CASRDRQFAEAFF. The CDR3 DNA sequence: TGTGCCAGCAGGGACAGGCAGTTTGCTGAAGCTTTCTTT. This chain connects TRBV6-1 to TRBJ1-1, with TRBD1 matching over 7 bases. Looked up from germline, CDR1 is MNHNS and CDR2 is SASEGT. The CDR3 consists of 13 residues. V was clipped by 6 bases and J by 6 bases; unmatched bases: 7.

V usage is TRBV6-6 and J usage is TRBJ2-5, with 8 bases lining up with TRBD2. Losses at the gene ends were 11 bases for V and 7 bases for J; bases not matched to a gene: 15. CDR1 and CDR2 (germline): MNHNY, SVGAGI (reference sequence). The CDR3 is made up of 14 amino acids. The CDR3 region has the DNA TGTGCCGGAAGAGGAGCGGGAGATTCGGGGACCCAGTACTTC. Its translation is CAGRGAGDSGTQYF.

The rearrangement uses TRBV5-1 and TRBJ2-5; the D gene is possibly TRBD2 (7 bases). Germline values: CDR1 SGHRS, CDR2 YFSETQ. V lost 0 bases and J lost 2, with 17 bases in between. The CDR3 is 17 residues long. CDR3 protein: CASSLATGGDGQETQYF. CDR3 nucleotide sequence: TGCGCCAGCAGCTTGGCCACGGGGGGCGATGGGCAAGAGACCCAGTACTTC.

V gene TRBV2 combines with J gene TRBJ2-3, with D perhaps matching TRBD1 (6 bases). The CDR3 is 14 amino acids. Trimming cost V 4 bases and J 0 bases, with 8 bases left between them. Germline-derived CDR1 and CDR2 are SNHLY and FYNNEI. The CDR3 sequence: CASSGQASTDTQYF. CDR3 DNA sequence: TGTGCCAGCAGTGGACAGGCCAGCACAGATACGCAGTATTTT.

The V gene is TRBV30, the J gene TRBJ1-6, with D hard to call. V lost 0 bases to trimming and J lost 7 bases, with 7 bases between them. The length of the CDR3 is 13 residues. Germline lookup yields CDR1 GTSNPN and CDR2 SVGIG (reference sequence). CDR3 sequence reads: CAWSVRGNSPLHF. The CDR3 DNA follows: TGTGCCTGGAGTGTACGAGGAAATTCACCCCTCCACTTT.

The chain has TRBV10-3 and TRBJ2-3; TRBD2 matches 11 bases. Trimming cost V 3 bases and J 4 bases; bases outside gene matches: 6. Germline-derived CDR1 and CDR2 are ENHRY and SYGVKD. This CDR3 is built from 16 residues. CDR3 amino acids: CAISELAGGRADTQYF. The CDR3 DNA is TGTGCCATCAGTGAATTAGCGGGAGGGCGTGCAGATACGCAGTATTTT.

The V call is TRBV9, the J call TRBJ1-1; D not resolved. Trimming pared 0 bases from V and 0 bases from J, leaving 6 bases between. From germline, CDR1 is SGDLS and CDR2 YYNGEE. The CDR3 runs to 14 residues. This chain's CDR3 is CASSVGAMNTEAFF. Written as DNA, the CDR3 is TGTGCCAGCAGCGTAGGCGCCATGAACACTGAAGCTTTCTTT. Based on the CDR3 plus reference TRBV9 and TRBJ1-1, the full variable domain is DSGVTQTPKHLITATGQRVTLRCSPRSGDLSVYWYQQSLDQGLQFLIQYYNGEERAKGNILERFSAQQFPDLHSELNLSSLELGDSALYFCASSVGAMNTEAFFGQGTRLTVV.

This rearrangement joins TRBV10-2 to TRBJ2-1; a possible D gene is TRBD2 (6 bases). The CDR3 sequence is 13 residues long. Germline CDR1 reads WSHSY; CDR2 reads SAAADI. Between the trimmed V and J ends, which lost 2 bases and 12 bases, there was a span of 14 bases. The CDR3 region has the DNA TGCGCCAGCAGTGAGAGGGCAGGAGGGTTGCAGTTCTTC. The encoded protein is CASSERAGGLQFF.

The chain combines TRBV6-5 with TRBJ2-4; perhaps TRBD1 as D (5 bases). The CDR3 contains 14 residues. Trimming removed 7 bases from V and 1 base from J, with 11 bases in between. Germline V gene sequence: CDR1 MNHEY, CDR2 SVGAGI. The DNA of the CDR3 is TGTGCCAGCACCCCTCCAGGGGCCAAAAACATTCAGTACTTC. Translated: CASTPPGAKNIQYF.

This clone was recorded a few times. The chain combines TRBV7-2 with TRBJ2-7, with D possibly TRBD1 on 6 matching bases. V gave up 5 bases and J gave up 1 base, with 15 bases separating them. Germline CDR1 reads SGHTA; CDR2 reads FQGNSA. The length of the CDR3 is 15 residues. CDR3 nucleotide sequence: TGTGCCAGCAGCCGGACTGGGACAAGGTCCTACGAGCAGTACTTC. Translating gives CASSRTGTRSYEQYF. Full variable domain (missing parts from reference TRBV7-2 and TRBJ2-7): GAGVSQSPSNKVTEKGKDVELRCDPISGHTALYWYRQSLGQGLEFLIYFQGNSAPDKSGLPSDRFSAERTGGSVSTLTIQRTQQEDSAVYLCASSRTGTRSYEQYFGPGTRLTVT.